This T cell receptor beta chain was profiled in a study of cytomegalovirus exposure and HLA in healthy donors. Study-level points and caveats: Accurate prediction of most subjects' HLA-A and HLA-B alleles from TCR beta sequences was reported.

Amplification used 60 Vbeta primers and 13 Jbeta primers. Profiling relied on immunoSEQ multiplex PCR, and the TCRdb table lists in-frame clones only, not all of them. This sample carries about 150,000 clones, around 84% of them seen once, and the ten largest clones take around 2.5%. The length of the CDR3 is 14 residues. V was shortened by 3 bases and J by 2 bases, with 10 bases between the two germline ends. Germline lookup yields CDR1 SGHRS and CDR2 YFSETQ. Of note for this clone: As yet, its antigen is unknown.

The chain joins TRBV5-1 to TRBJ2-3; D is possibly TRBD2 (6 bases). What was sequenced was PBMCs. This clonotype originated in a boy aged 2-15 years in good health and CMV-seronegative. The CDR3 region is CASSSGLDTDTQYF. CDR3 sequence (DNA): TGCGCCAGCAGCTCGGGACTGGACACAGATACGCAGTATTTT.